This T cell receptor beta chain was recovered during a study of vaccination effects on CD4 cells after COVID-19. Under the ViraFEST assay, PBMC were stimulated with viral peptide pools so that antigen-specific CD4+ T cells expanded. Sequencing was performed afterwards. At the end of about 9 days of culture, CD4+ T cells were isolated. Having tested negative for nucleocapsid antibodies, the vaccine recipients showed no prior SARS-CoV-2 infection. Half-medium replacement with IL-2 medium occurred on days 3 and 7. Here immunoSEQ multiplex PCR was the method, and the copy in TCRdb shows in-frame clones only, minus some. The sample contains 30,000 to 45,000 clones, roughly 70% of which appear only once. Trimming left V 1 base short and J 3 bases short, with 14 bases between. This CDR3 is 16 amino acids long. Comments on this clone: The antigen remains undetermined.

General study results and limits: Infection- and vaccine-induced clones contracted markedly late after vaccination. Missing from the study were early post-infection timepoints, and its convalescent patients were few. Common cold coronavirus cross-reactivity was shown by only 1 of 255 vaccine-induced clones in healthy vaccinees.

The TCR sequence derives from a human donor who received a COVID-19 vaccine. This sample comprised CD4+ T cells from PBMCs cultured with SARS-CoV-2 spike peptides, obtained before COVID-19 vaccination. The J gene is TRBJ2-1, the V gene TRBV5-7, with a weak D call TRBD1 (5 bases). TRBV5-7 is filed as an ORF, its function uncertain. The CDR3 protein is CASSLIFQGGYNEQFF. DNA for the CDR3: TGTGCCAGCAGCTTGATTTTCCAGGGCGGCTACAATGAGCAGTTCTTC.